The 20 T cell receptor beta chains below come from one sample, sequenced in a study of patients and donors after allogeneic stem cell transplantation. TCRdb re-analysed the RT-PCR reads in MiXCR, keeping a single row per CDR3 protein. The sample yields roughly 230,000 distinct CDR3 sequences, about 14% seen once. Sequenced sample: blood, either unsorted or a sorted T cell fraction (not recorded which). All receptors derive from a human donor who was either an allogeneic HSCT recipient or a stem cell or donor lymphocyte infusion donor (not recorded which). It is not recorded whose cells these are; they may come from a transplant donor.

The chain has TRBV6-2 or TRBV6-3 and TRBJ1-1; D possibly corresponds to TRBD1 (5 bases). The CDR3 is made up of 15 amino acids. Trimming took off 2 bases at V and 5 bases at J, with 15 bases between the two ends. Germline CDR1 reads MNHEY; CDR2 reads SVGEGT. The DNA of the CDR3 is TGTGCCAGCAGTTACAGGGGTCTAAAGGGGACTGAAGCTTTCTTT. Translation gives CASSYRGLKGTEAFF.

In its sample, this clonotype was seen a few times. The DNA of the CDR3 is TGTGCCAGCAGCTTGGGATTCTACGAGCAGTACTTC. Protein product: CASSLGFYEQYF. This chain uses TRBV6-1 with TRBJ2-7; D unresolved. The CDR3 contains 12 residues. The V and J ends lost 6 bases and 3 bases respectively, with 9 bases between them. The V gene's germline CDR1 is MNHNS and CDR2 SASEGT.

This clonotype has a handful of counts. The chain has TRBV20-1 and TRBJ1-6; D uncertain. The CDR3 has 13 amino acids. The germline V gene has CDR1 DFQATT and CDR2 SNEGSKA (reference sequence). V shed 1 base and J shed 8 bases, with 9 bases lying between them. The CDR3 sequence is CSARAGLDSPLHF. CDR3 nucleotides: TGCAGTGCTAGAGCGGGCCTTGATTCACCCCTCCACTTT.

This clonotype has a count of ten or more. The chain combines TRBV20-1 with TRBJ2-7; 8 nucleotides match TRBD2. This CDR3 is 14 amino acids long. Trimming at V came to 1 base and at J to 0 bases, leaving 2 bases not matched to a gene. Germline V gives CDR1 DFQATT, CDR2 SNEGSKA (reference sequence). The CDR3 is CSARGSGSSYEQYF. Here the CDR3 DNA reads TGCAGTGCTAGAGGGAGCGGGAGCTCCTACGAGCAGTACTTC.

This clonotype was picked up many times. The chain recombines TRBV24-1 with TRBJ1-5; maybe TRBD1 (5 bases). V was cut by 9 bases and J by 0 bases, with 26 bases left in between. The CDR3 has 19 residues. The germline gives CDR1 KGHDR, CDR2 SFDVKD. CDR3 coding DNA: TGTGCCACCGGGAGGACACGTTCCACAACCCTATATAGCAATCAGCCCCAGCATTTT. Translating it yields CATGRTRSTTLYSNQPQHF.

This clonotype has ten or more counts. A junction boundary mismatches the germline segment, possibly from a read error. The V call is TRBV5-1, the J call TRBJ2-2; the D call may be TRBD1 or TRBD2 (5 bases each). The CDR3 has 16 amino acids. The germline V gene has CDR1 SGHRS and CDR2 YFSETQ. The CDR3 sequence: CASTLIMGPSTGELFF. The CDR3 nucleotides are TGCGCCAGCACCTTGATAATGGGACCCAGCACCGGGGAGCTGTTTTTT.

This clonotype turned up a few times. The CDR3 coding sequence is TGTGCCAGCAGTTTAGCCAGCTCCAGCTCCTACGAGCAGTACTTC. Encoded protein: CASSLASSSSYEQYF. This chain links TRBV27 with TRBJ2-7; D uncertain. Germline V gene lookup returns CDR1 MNHEY and CDR2 SMNVEV (reference sequence). The ends were cut back, 2 bases at V and 0 bases at J, with 11 bases in the middle. The CDR3 has 15 amino acids.

This clonotype appeared many times. The chain links TRBV10-3 to TRBJ1-2, with D unclear. V lost 3 bases, J lost 4 bases, and 6 bases lay in between. The V gene's germline CDR1 is ENHRY and CDR2 SYGVKD. The CDR3 covers 12 residues. The CDR3: CAISDSSYGYTF. As DNA, the CDR3 is TGTGCCATCAGTGACTCTTCCTATGGCTACACCTTC.

This chain links TRBV6-1 with TRBJ2-7; 8 positions match TRBD2. The CDR3 consists of 15 residues. Germline V gene data show CDR1 as MNHNS and CDR2 as SASEGT. The junction had 12 bases not matched to a gene; V was cut back by 6 bases and J by 5 bases. DNA of the CDR3: TGTGCCAGCAGGCTAGAAGCGGGAGTTAGCCACGAGCAGTACTTC. Translating gives CASRLEAGVSHEQYF.

This clonotype appeared once. The chain combines TRBV7-9 with TRBJ1-1; no definite D call. This CDR3 is built from 15 residues. Trimming stripped 5 bases from V and 1 base from J, with 14 bases between. Germline V gives CDR1 SEHNR, CDR2 FQNEAQ (reference sequence). CDR3 sequence: CASSPGWTENTEAFF. CDR3 sequence (DNA): TGTGCCAGCAGCCCGGGCTGGACGGAGAACACTGAAGCTTTCTTT.

This clonotype is medium-sized (0.01 to 0.1%) by share. The chain recombines TRBV3-1 with TRBJ2-1; 13 nucleotides match TRBD2. CDR3 size: 21 residues. J gave up 0 bases and V 1 base, and 12 bases lay outside the gene matches. Germline values: CDR1 LGHDT, CDR2 YNNKEL (reference sequence). CDR3 amino acids: CASSQVPPGLAGLSSYNEQFF. The CDR3 DNA reads as TGTGCCAGCAGCCAAGTCCCACCGGGACTAGCGGGATTGAGCTCCTACAATGAGCAGTTCTTC.

V is TRBV19 and J is TRBJ2-1, with D uncertain. The CDR3 totals 12 residues. The germline gives CDR1 LNHDA, CDR2 SQIVND (reference sequence). The V end lost 7 bases, the J end lost 9 bases, and 13 bases lay between the germline ends. The CDR3 loop reads CASNSGRVEQFF. CDR3 DNA sequence: TGTGCCAGTAATTCAGGCCGAGTTGAGCAGTTCTTC.

This clonotype was recorded at least ten times. V is TRBV7-2 and J is TRBJ2-7; 7 bases align to TRBD2. The CDR3 has 14 amino acids. Germline V gives CDR1 SGHTA, CDR2 FQGNSA. V shed 5 bases and J 0 bases; nucleotides not matched to a gene: 4. This chain's CDR3 is CASSLQRGSYEQYF. The CDR3 DNA sequence: TGTGCCAGCAGCCTTCAGCGGGGCTCCTACGAGCAGTACTTC.

There are many counts of this clonotype. The gene calls are TRBV5-1 and TRBJ2-1, with 7 bases that match TRBD1. After removal of 3 bases from V and 10 bases from J, the junction contained 10 bases not matched to a gene. In germline, CDR1 is SGHRS, CDR2 YFSETQ. This CDR3 is built from 14 residues. This chain's CDR3 is CASSWVDRLYEQFF. The CDR3 DNA reads as TGCGCCAGCAGCTGGGTGGACAGGCTTTACGAGCAGTTCTTC.

The table lists this clonotype with a few counts. The V gene is TRBV5-6, the J gene TRBJ1-1; no clear D. The ends were cut back, 1 base at V and 4 bases at J, with 11 bases in the middle. Germline assignment: CDR1 SGHDT and CDR2 YYEEEE. This CDR3 is built from 14 residues. The CDR3 DNA reads as TGTGCCAGCAGCTTGAATAGTGTTGGCACTGAAGCTTTCTTT. Its translation: CASSLNSVGTEAFF.

This clonotype was observed a few times. V usage is TRBV6-5 and J usage is TRBJ1-2; D ambiguous. Germline CDR1 MNHEY, CDR2 SVGAGI. Trimming stripped 2 bases from V and 7 bases from J, with 11 bases between. CDR3 length: 13 residues. CDR3 in DNA: TGTGCCAGCAGTTACGTGGGGAATACTGGCTACACCTTC. Translating it yields CASSYVGNTGYTF.

This clonotype was counted between two and nine times. For the CDR3, the DNA is TGTGCCAGCAGACCCTTAGCGGAGGGTCTGAGCACAGATACGCAGTATTTT. It encodes CASRPLAEGLSTDTQYF. The V gene is TRBV27, the J gene TRBJ2-3, with D perhaps matching TRBD2 (6 bases). CDR1 and CDR2 from the germline V gene are MNHEY and SMNVEV (reference sequence). Trimming stripped 6 bases from V and 0 bases from J, with 19 bases between. The CDR3 has 17 amino acids.

This clonotype was picked up a small number of times. The chain is built from TRBV12-3 or TRBV12-4 and TRBJ2-7; D is ambiguous. V lost 6 bases and J 2 bases, leaving 14 bases between the germline ends. The CDR3 sequence is 14 residues long. CDR3 loop: CASRPSGWPYEQYF. The CDR3 nucleotides read TGTGCCAGCAGGCCCTCCGGGTGGCCCTACGAGCAGTACTTC.

In its sample, this clonotype was seen a few times. The chain uses TRBV20-1 and TRBJ1-2; tentatively, D is TRBD1 (5 bases). Per the germline V gene, CDR1 is DFQATT and CDR2 is SNEGSKA (reference sequence). CDR3 length equals 14 residues. Trimming shortened V by 3 bases and J by 10 bases, and 21 bases separated the two germline ends. DNA of the CDR3: TGCAGTGCTAGGGCAGGGCTAACCCCCGGGGACTACACCTTC. Translation: CSARAGLTPGDYTF.

J is TRBJ2-5 and V is TRBV5-4; D unresolved. CDR1 and CDR2 (germline): SGHNT, YYREEE (reference sequence). The CDR3 totals 15 residues. Trimming left V 0 bases short and J 2 bases short, with 11 bases between. CDR3 sequence: CASSLGPQTQETQYF. For the CDR3, the DNA is TGTGCCAGCAGCTTGGGTCCCCAGACTCAAGAGACCCAGTACTTC.